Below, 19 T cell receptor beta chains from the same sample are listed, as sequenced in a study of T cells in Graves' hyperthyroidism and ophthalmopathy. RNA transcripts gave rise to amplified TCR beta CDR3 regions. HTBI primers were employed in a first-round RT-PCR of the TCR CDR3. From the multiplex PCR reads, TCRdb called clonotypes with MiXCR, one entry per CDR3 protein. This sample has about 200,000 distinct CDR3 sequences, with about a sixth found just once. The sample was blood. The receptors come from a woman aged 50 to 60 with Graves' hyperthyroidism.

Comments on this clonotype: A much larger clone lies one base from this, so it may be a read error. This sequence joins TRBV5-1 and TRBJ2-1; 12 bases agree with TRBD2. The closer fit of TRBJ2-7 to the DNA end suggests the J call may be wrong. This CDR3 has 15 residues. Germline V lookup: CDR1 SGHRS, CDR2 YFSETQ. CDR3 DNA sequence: TGCGCCAGCAGTCCCGGACTAGCGGGGACCAATGAGCAGTACTTC. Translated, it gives CASSPGLAGTNEQYF.

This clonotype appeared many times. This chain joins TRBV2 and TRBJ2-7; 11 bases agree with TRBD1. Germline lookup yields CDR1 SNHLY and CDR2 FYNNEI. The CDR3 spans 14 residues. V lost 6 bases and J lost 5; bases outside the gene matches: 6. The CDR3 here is CASRGTGGTDEQYF. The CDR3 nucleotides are TGTGCCAGCAGAGGGACAGGGGGTACGGACGAGCAGTACTTC.

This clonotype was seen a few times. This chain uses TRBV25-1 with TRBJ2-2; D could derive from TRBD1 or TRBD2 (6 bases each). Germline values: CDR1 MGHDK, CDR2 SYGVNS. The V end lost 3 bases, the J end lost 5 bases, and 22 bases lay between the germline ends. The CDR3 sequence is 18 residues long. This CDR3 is CASSDLGGGGGETGELFF. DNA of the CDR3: TGTGCCAGCAGTGACCTCGGGGGTGGGGGCGGTGAAACCGGGGAGCTGTTTTTT.

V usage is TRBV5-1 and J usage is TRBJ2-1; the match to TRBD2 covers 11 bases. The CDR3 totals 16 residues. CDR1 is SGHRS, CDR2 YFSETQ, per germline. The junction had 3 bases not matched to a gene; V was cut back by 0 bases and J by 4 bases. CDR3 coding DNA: TGCGCCAGCAGCTTGGCGCTAGCGGGAGGATACAATGAGCAGTTCTTC. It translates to CASSLALAGGYNEQFF.

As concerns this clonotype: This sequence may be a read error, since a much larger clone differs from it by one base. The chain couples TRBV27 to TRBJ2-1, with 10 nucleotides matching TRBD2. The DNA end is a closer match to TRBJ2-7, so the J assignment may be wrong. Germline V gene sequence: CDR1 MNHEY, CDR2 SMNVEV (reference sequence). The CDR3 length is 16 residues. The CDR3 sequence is CASSLFASGSHNEQYF. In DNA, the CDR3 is TGTGCCAGCAGTTTATTTGCTAGCGGGAGCCACAATGAGCAGTACTTC.

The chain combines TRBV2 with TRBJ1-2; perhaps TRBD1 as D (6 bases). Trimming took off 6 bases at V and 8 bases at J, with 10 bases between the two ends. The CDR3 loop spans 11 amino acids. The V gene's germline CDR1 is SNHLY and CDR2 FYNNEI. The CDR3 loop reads CASRRTEGYTF. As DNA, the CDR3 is TGTGCCAGCAGGCGGACAGAGGGCTACACCTTC.

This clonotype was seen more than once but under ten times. The CDR3: CASSTGGTQYF. DNA for the CDR3: TGTGCCAGTAGCACCGGGGGCACGCAGTATTTT. V is TRBV19 and J is TRBJ2-3; either TRBD1 or TRBD2 may fit D (6 bases each). V lost 6 bases and J lost 9, with 10 bases in between. CDR3 length equals 11 residues. Germline V gene data show CDR1 as LNHDA and CDR2 as SQIVND (reference sequence).

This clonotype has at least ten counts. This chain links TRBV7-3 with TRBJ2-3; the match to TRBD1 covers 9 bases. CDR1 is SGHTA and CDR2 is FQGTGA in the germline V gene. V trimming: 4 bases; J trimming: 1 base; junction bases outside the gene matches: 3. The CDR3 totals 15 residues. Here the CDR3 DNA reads TGTGCCAGCAGCTCACGGACAGGGGGCACAGATACGCAGTATTTT. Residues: CASSSRTGGTDTQYF. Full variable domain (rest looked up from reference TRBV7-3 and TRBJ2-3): GAGVSQTPSNKVTEKGKYVELRCDPISGHTALYWYRQSLGQGPEFLIYFQGTGAADDSGLPNDRFFAVRPEGSVSTLKIQRTERGDSAVYLCASSSRTGGTDTQYFGPGTRLTVL.

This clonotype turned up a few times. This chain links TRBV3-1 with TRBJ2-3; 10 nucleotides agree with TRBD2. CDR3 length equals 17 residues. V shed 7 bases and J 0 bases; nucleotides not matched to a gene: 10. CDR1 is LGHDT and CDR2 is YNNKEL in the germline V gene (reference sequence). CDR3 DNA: TGTGCCAGCACCCCCCAAGGACTAGCGGTTAGCACAGATACGCAGTATTTT. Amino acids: CASTPQGLAVSTDTQYF.

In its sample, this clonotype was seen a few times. This CDR3 reads CATSDQREGTDTQYF. CDR3 nucleotide sequence: TGTGCCACCAGTGATCAGCGGGAGGGCACAGATACGCAGTATTTT. The chain combines TRBV24-1 with TRBJ2-3; 9 positions agree with TRBD2. The CDR3 is 15 amino acids. Germline CDR1 and CDR2: KGHDR and SFDVKD. V shed 3 bases, J shed 1 base, and the junction held 1 base outside the gene matches.

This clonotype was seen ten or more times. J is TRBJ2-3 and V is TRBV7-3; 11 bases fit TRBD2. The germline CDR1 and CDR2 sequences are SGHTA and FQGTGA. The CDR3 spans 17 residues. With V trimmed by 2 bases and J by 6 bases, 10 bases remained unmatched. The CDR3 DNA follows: TGTGCCAGCAGCTTATATGCTAGCGGGAGGATGAGGGATACGCAGTATTTT. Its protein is CASSLYASGRMRDTQYF.

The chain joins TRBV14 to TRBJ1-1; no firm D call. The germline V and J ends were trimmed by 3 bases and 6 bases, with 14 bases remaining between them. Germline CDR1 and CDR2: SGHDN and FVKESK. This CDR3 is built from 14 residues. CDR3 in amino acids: CASSHLNSYAEAFF. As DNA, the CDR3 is TGTGCCAGCAGCCATCTCAACTCGTACGCTGAAGCTTTCTTT.

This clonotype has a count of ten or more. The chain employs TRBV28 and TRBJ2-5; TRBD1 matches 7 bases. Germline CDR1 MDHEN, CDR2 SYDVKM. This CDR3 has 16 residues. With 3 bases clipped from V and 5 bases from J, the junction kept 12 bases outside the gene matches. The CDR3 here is CASSFPIGGNRETQYF. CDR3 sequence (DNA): TGTGCCAGCAGTTTCCCCATAGGGGGCAATAGGGAGACCCAGTACTTC.

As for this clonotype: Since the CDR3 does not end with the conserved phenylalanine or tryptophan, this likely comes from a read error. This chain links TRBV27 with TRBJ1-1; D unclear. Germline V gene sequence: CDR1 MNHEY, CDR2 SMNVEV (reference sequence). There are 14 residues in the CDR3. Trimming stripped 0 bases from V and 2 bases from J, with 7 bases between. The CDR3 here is CASSLSGGNTEAFS. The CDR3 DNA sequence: TGTGCCAGCAGTTTATCCGGAGGAAACACTGAAGCTTTCTCT.

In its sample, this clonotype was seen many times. DNA of the CDR3: TGTGCCAGCACCCCAACCGAACTAGCGGGACTCGGGGCAGATACGCAGTATTTT. It specifies CASTPTELAGLGADTQYF. The chain carries TRBV28 and TRBJ2-3; TRBD2 matches 10 bases. Losses at the gene ends were 7 bases for V and 4 bases for J; bases not matched to a gene: 17. Germline V gene lookup returns CDR1 MDHEN and CDR2 SYDVKM. The CDR3 has 18 residues.

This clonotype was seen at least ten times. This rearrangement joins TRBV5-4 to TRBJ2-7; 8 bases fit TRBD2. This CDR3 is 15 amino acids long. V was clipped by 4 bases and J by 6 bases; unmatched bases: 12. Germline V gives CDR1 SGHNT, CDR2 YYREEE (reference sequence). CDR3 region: CASSPRFSREVEQYF. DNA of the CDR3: TGTGCCAGCAGCCCCCGTTTCTCGCGGGAGGTCGAGCAGTACTTC. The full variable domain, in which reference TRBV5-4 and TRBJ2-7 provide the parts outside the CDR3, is ETGVTQSPTHLIKTRGQQVTLRCSSQSGHNTVSWYQQALGQGPQFIFQYYREEENGRGNFPPRFSGLQFPNYSSELNVNALELDDSALYLCASSPRFSREVEQYFGPGTRLTVT.

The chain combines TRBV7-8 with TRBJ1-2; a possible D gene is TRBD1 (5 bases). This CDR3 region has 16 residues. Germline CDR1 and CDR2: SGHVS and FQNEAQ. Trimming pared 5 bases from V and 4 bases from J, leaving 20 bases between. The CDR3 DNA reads TGTGCCAGCAGCAGACCCCGTGGGGGGGGTGGCTATGGCTACACCTTC. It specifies CASSRPRGGGGYGYTF.

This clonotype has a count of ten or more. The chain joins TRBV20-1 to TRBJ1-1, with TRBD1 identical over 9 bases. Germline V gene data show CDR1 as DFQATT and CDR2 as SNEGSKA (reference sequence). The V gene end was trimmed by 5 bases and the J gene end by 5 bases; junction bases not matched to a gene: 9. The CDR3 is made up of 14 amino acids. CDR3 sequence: CSAPYNRGLTEAFF. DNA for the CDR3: TGCAGTGCTCCCTATAACAGGGGGCTAACTGAAGCTTTCTTT.

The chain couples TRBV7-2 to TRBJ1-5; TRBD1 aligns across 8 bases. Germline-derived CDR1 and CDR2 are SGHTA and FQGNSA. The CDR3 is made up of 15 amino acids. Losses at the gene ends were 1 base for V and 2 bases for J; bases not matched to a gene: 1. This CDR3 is CASSLVTGGNQPQHF. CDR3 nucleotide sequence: TGTGCCAGCAGCTTAGTGACAGGGGGCAATCAGCCCCAGCATTTT.